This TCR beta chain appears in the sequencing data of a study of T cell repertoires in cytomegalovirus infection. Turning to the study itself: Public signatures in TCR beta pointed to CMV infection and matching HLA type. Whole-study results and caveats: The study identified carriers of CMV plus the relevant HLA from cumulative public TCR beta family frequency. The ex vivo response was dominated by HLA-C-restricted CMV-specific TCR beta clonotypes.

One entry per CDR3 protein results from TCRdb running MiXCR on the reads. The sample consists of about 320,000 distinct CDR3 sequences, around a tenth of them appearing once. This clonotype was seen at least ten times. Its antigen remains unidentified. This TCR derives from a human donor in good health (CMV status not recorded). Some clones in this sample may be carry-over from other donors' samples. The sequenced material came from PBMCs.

The CDR3 sequence is CASSLTSYINEQFF. The CDR3 DNA reads TGTGCCAGCAGCTTAACTAGCTACATAAATGAGCAGTTCTTC. The V and J genes are TRBV11-2 and TRBJ2-1; possible D gene TRBD2, 6 bases. The length of the CDR3 is 14 residues. The V gene lost 2 bases and the J gene lost 7 bases, with 12 bases spanning the gap. Germline-derived CDR1 and CDR2 are SGHAT and FQNNGV.